One and the same sample provided the 29 T cell receptor beta chains below, sequenced in a study of T cells in Graves' hyperthyroidism and ophthalmopathy. Researchers took RNA transcripts and amplified the TCR beta CDR3 regions from them. Primed by the HTBI set, a first-round RT-PCR was run on the TCR CDR3. TCRdb fed the multiplex PCR reads into MiXCR, producing one record per CDR3 protein. The table records around 800,000 distinct CDR3 sequences, 35% to 40% of them present only once. Sequencing used blood. All receptors derive from a man younger than 35 with Graves' hyperthyroidism.

This clonotype was recorded at least ten times. CDR3 amino acids: CASSAPGNTEAFF. The CDR3 DNA sequence: TGTGCCAGCAGCGCGCCGGGGAACACTGAAGCTTTCTTT. The J gene is TRBJ1-1, the V gene TRBV12-3 or TRBV12-4, with unresolved D. The ends were cut back, 6 bases at V and 1 base at J, with 9 bases in the middle. The CDR3 sequence is 13 residues long.

This clonotype was counted a single time. The chain employs TRBV5-1 and TRBJ2-6; TRBD1 is a possible D gene (6 bases). The CDR3 spans 17 residues. The V and J ends lost 0 bases and 1 base respectively, with 11 bases between them. Germline V gene lookup returns CDR1 SGHRS and CDR2 YFSETQ. CDR3 in amino acids: CASSLVQGSSGANVLTF. The CDR3 DNA reads as TGCGCCAGCAGCTTGGTACAGGGATCTTCTGGGGCCAACGTCCTGACTTTC.

A few counts support this clonotype. This rearrangement joins TRBV5-1 to TRBJ2-7, with D tentatively TRBD1 or TRBD2 (5 bases each). The CDR3 length is 15 residues. Trimming removed 4 bases at V and 1 base at J, with 15 bases between. Germline loops: CDR1 SGHRS, CDR2 YFSETQ. The chain's CDR3 is CASSQGRWGSYEQYF. CDR3 nucleotide sequence: TGCGCCAGCAGCCAGGGACGGTGGGGGTCCTACGAGCAGTACTTC.

In its sample, this clonotype was seen many times. This chain connects TRBV12-3 or TRBV12-4 to TRBJ2-5; no clear D. V lost 5 bases and J 3 bases, leaving 7 bases between the germline ends. There are 12 residues in the CDR3. The CDR3 region has the DNA TGTGCCAGCAGTGTCAGAGAAGAGACCCAGTACTTC. It translates to CASSVREETQYF.

This clonotype was observed at least ten times. V gene TRBV9 combines with J gene TRBJ1-1; D remains ambiguous. Germline values: CDR1 SGDLS, CDR2 YYNGEE. There are 13 residues in the CDR3. V lost 5 bases and J lost 0, with 8 bases in between. As DNA, the CDR3 is TGTGCCAGCAGTGAAGCAATGAACACTGAAGCTTTCTTT. This translates into CASSEAMNTEAFF.

This clonotype was seen many times. J is TRBJ1-2 and V is TRBV10-1; D is possibly TRBD1 (5 bases). Deletions cut 4 bases from V and 2 bases from J, with 8 bases between. The CDR3 loop spans 13 amino acids. Germline V CDR1 and CDR2: WNHNN, SYGVQD (reference sequence). CDR3 bases: TGCGCCAGCAGTGCTAACAGGAACTATGGCTACACCTTC. The encoded protein is CASSANRNYGYTF.

CDR3 sequence: CASSATWVNSGANVLTF. In DNA, the CDR3 is TGTGCCAGCAGCGCGACGTGGGTCAACTCTGGGGCCAACGTCCTGACTTTC. The chain is built from TRBV25-1 and TRBJ2-6; no firm D call. This CDR3 is built from 17 residues. CDR1 MGHDK and CDR2 SYGVNS come from the germline V gene. Trimming took 6 bases from V and 0 from J, leaving 15 bases between them. The whole variable domain, remainder taken from reference TRBV25-1 and TRBJ2-6, is EADIYQTPRYLVIGTGKKITLECSQTMGHDKMYWYQQDPGMELHLIHYSYGVNSTEKGDLSSESTVSRIRTEHFPLTLESARPSHTSQYLCASSATWVNSGANVLTFGAGSRLTVL.

A note on this clonotype: One end of the junction is discordant with germline, which a read error may explain. This chain joins TRBV10-3 and TRBJ2-7, with 7 bases fitting TRBD1. The CDR3 consists of 15 residues. Germline CDR1 is ENHRY and CDR2 is SYGVKD. CDR3 amino acids: CAIGEGASWNYEQYF. The CDR3 DNA sequence: TGTGCCATCGGTGAGGGGGCTAGCTGGAACTACGAGCAGTACTTC.

The rearrangement joins TRBV20-1 to TRBJ2-7; D is unresolved. Looked up from germline, CDR1 is DFQATT and CDR2 is SNEGSKA (reference sequence). This CDR3 has 12 amino acids. Trimming pared 1 base from V and 6 bases from J, leaving 10 bases between. This CDR3 is CSARGPQVEQYF. Here the CDR3 DNA reads TGCAGTGCTAGAGGGCCGCAGGTCGAGCAGTACTTC.

The chain employs TRBV19 and TRBJ1-6, with 10 bases matching TRBD1. CDR1 LNHDA and CDR2 SQIVND come from the germline V gene (reference sequence). V lost 9 bases to trimming and J lost 8 bases; unmatched junction nucleotides: 19. The CDR3 has 18 residues. The CDR3 nucleotides are TGTGCCAGGGTCGAAAGGGCGACAGGGGGCTTGATGGATTCACCCCTCCACTTT. Protein product: CARVERATGGLMDSPLHF. The entire variable domain, with the rest obtained from reference TRBV19 and TRBJ1-6, is as follows: DGGITQSPKYLFRKEGQNVTLSCEQNLNHDAMYWYRQDPGQGLRLIYYSQIVNDFQKGDIAEGYSVSREKKESFPLTVTSAQKNPTAFYLCARVERATGGLMDSPLHFGNGTRLTVT.

As concerns this clonotype: Given the absence of the conserved phenylalanine or tryptophan at the CDR3 end, a read error is likely. The chain links TRBV4-2 to TRBJ1-2, with a weak D call TRBD1 (5 bases). The CDR3 extends over 14 amino acids. The V end was cut by 4 bases, the J end by 2 bases, with 11 bases between. From germline, CDR1 is LGHNA and CDR2 YNFKEQ. CDR3 in amino acids: CASSPGRGNYGYTL. The DNA of the CDR3 is TGTGCCAGCAGCCCGGGACGGGGGAACTATGGCTACACCCTC.

The rearrangement joins TRBV9 to TRBJ2-5, with TRBD2 identical over 7 bases. V dropped 3 bases and J dropped 1; count of bases not matched to a gene: 6. Germline V gene sequence: CDR1 SGDLS, CDR2 YYNGEE. The CDR3 loop spans 15 amino acids. CDR3 bases: TGTGCCAGCAGCGCGGCTAGCGGAGTCCAAGAGACCCAGTACTTC. Translation: CASSAASGVQETQYF.

The chain is built from TRBV25-1 and TRBJ1-1, with D possibly TRBD1 on 5 matching bases. The CDR3 has 14 residues. CDR1 is MGHDK and CDR2 is SYGVNS in the germline V gene. Trimming removed 6 bases at V and 0 bases at J, with 11 bases between. The CDR3 reads CASRLEGVNTEAFF. The DNA for the CDR3 is TGTGCCAGCAGGTTAGAAGGGGTGAACACTGAAGCTTTCTTT.

This clonotype was counted many times. The genes are TRBV14 and TRBJ1-1, with 7 bases aligning to TRBD1. This CDR3 comprises 14 residues. CDR1 is SGHDN, CDR2 FVKESK, per germline. Trimming took 4 bases from V and 4 from J; bases not matched to a gene: 6. The CDR3 reads CASSLSYRGTEAFF. In DNA form, the CDR3 reads TGTGCCAGCAGCCTTTCCTACAGGGGCACTGAAGCTTTCTTT.

This clonotype was seen more than once but under ten times. This chain uses TRBV4-1 with TRBJ2-2; D unresolved. Germline V gene lookup returns CDR1 MGHRA and CDR2 YSYEKL. CDR3 length equals 13 residues. Trimming removed 0 bases from V and 6 bases from J, with 5 bases in between. In nucleotides, the CDR3 is TGCGCCAGCAGCCAAGATTCCGCCGGGGAGCTGTTTTTT. Encoded protein: CASSQDSAGELFF.

In its sample, this clonotype was seen a few times. The rearrangement uses TRBV20-1 and TRBJ2-2; unclear D gene. The ends were cut back, 6 bases at V and 4 bases at J, with 12 bases in the middle. From germline, CDR1 is DFQATT and CDR2 SNEGSKA (reference sequence). The CDR3 has 13 amino acids. CDR3 in DNA: TGCAGTGCAAGCCAACCCGTCACCGGGGAGCTGTTTTTT. This encodes CSASQPVTGELFF.

Of note for this clonotype: This may arise from a read error, as a much more abundant clone is one base away. The rearrangement joins TRBV9 to TRBJ1-4; D uncertain. V lost 3 bases and J lost 6, with 12 bases in between. The CDR3 has 14 amino acids. Germline CDR1 SGDLS, CDR2 YYNGEE. CDR3 amino acids: CASSAAPSDEKLFF. The CDR3 coding sequence is TGTGCCAGCAGCGCAGCTCCAAGCGATGAAAAACTGTTTTTT.

This clonotype was counted only a few times. The rearrangement joins TRBV9 to TRBJ2-2; 9 bases map to TRBD1. CDR3 size: 16 residues. The J segment lost 5 bases and the V segment lost 4 bases, leaving 9 bases of the junction unmatched. Germline V gene sequence: CDR1 SGDLS, CDR2 YYNGEE. This chain's CDR3 is CASSKRTGVRTGELFF. The CDR3 region has the DNA TGTGCCAGCAGCAAGCGGACAGGGGTGCGAACCGGGGAGCTGTTTTTT.

The sample holds many counts of this clonotype. The genes are TRBV7-8 and TRBJ1-2; D gene uncertain. V was trimmed by 3 bases and J by 8 bases, leaving 10 bases between them. CDR1 and CDR2 from the germline V gene are SGHVS and FQNEAQ. There are 12 residues in the CDR3. The CDR3 loop reads CASSFGVEGYTF. In DNA form, the CDR3 reads TGTGCCAGCAGCTTTGGGGTAGAAGGCTACACCTTC.

The chain couples TRBV29-1 to TRBJ1-1; no reliable D call. Trimming took 5 bases from V and 10 from J, leaving 14 bases between them. Germline CDR1 SQVTM, CDR2 ANQGSEA. The CDR3 loop spans 11 amino acids. CDR3 region: CSVHGGVGAFF. CDR3 sequence (DNA): TGCAGCGTTCACGGCGGGGTGGGAGCTTTCTTT.

This clonotype was seen a handful of times. The chain uses TRBV11-1 and TRBJ2-7, with TRBD1 matching over 9 bases. With V trimmed by 6 bases and J by 2 bases, 8 bases remained unmatched. Germline V gene data show CDR1 as SGHAT and CDR2 as FQDESV (reference sequence). This CDR3 spans 15 amino acids. CDR3 amino acids: CASSLIQGAAYEQYF. The DNA of the CDR3 is TGTGCCAGCAGTTTGATACAGGGGGCGGCCTACGAGCAGTACTTC.

This clonotype has more than one count but fewer than ten. V is TRBV12-3 or TRBV12-4 and J is TRBJ1-1, with a possible D match to TRBD1 (5 bases). The CDR3 contains 11 residues. V gave up 11 bases and J gave up 4 bases, with 11 bases separating them. In DNA form, the CDR3 reads TGTGCCTGGGGCGGGGGCACTGAAGCTTTCTTT. It is translated as CAWGGGTEAFF.

This clonotype was observed a few times. This chain joins TRBV2 and TRBJ1-4; no clear D gene. Per the germline V gene, CDR1 is SNHLY and CDR2 is FYNNEI. V dropped 7 bases and J dropped 4 bases, with 22 bases sitting between them. There are 17 residues in the CDR3. The CDR3 coding sequence is TGTGCCAGCACCTCCGGGTCCACGCCCGGACTTAATGAAAAACTGTTTTTT. Its translation is CASTSGSTPGLNEKLFF. Full variable domain (rest looked up from reference TRBV2 and TRBJ1-4): EPEVTQTPSHQVTQMGQEVILRCVPISNHLYFYWYRQILGQKVEFLVSFYNNEISEKSEIFDDQFSVERPDGSNFTLKIRSTKLEDSAMYFCASTSGSTPGLNEKLFFGSGTQLSVL.

About this clonotype itself: Relative to the germline gene, one junction end is altered; a read error may explain this. The rearrangement uses TRBV10-3 and TRBJ1-1; a possible D gene is TRBD1 (5 bases). CDR3 length: 15 amino acids. In germline, CDR1 is ENHRY, CDR2 SYGVKD. This CDR3 is CASSFGWGRNTEAFF. The CDR3 DNA reads TGTGCCAGCAGTTTCGGATGGGGCAGGAACACTGAAGCTTTCTTT.

Ten or more counts support this clonotype. J is TRBJ2-7 and V is TRBV2, with no clear D. The germline CDR1 and CDR2 sequences are SNHLY and FYNNEI. V lost 7 bases, J lost 7 bases, and 8 bases lay in between. The length of the CDR3 is 10 residues. The CDR3 spells CASTRTEQYF. As DNA, the CDR3 is TGTGCCAGCACCCGAACGGAGCAGTACTTC.

The CDR3 spells CASSGEQGQGTGELFF. The CDR3 DNA is TGTGCCAGCAGCGGAGAACAGGGGCAAGGGACCGGGGAGCTGTTTTTT. The genes are TRBV7-9 and TRBJ2-2, with 7 bases lining up with TRBD1. From germline, CDR1 is SEHNR and CDR2 FQNEAQ (reference sequence). J lost 5 bases, V lost 5 bases, and 11 bases had no gene match. The CDR3 contains 16 residues.

This clonotype was picked up a small number of times. The CDR3 loop is CASSLGGGGEAEAFF. CDR3 DNA sequence: TGTGCCAGCAGCTTAGGTGGTGGTGGGGAGGCTGAAGCTTTCTTT. The V and J genes are TRBV7-9 and TRBJ1-1, with no clear D. V was cut by 1 base and J by 6 bases, with 15 bases left in between. Looked up from germline, CDR1 is SEHNR and CDR2 is FQNEAQ (reference sequence). The CDR3 sequence is 15 residues long. Full variable domain (remainder filled in from reference TRBV7-9 and TRBJ1-1): DTGVSQNPRHKITKRGQNVTFRCDPISEHNRLYWYRQTLGQGPEFLTYFQNEAQLEKSRLLSDRFSAERPKGSFSTLEIQRTEQGDSAMYLCASSLGGGGEAEAFFGQGTRLTVV.

The genes are TRBV6-4 and TRBJ1-5; TRBD1 aligns across 7 bases. This CDR3 region has 15 residues. J gave up 2 bases and V 4 bases, and 5 bases lay outside the gene matches. Germline V CDR1 and CDR2: MRHNA, SNTAGT. The CDR3 loop reads CASSGQGAGNQPQHF. CDR3 nucleotides: TGTGCCAGCAGTGGACAGGGCGCGGGCAATCAGCCCCAGCATTTT.

This clonotype was counted a single time. V gene TRBV7-9 combines with J gene TRBJ1-2; D is possibly TRBD1 (6 bases). CDR1 is SEHNR, CDR2 FQNEAQ, per germline (reference sequence). Deletions cut 5 bases from V and 8 bases from J, with 15 bases between. This CDR3 has 13 amino acids. The CDR3 nucleotides are TGTGCCAGCAGCGCCATTAGGGGGATAGGCTACACCTTC. This gives the protein CASSAIRGIGYTF.